The TCR beta chain under discussion was sequenced for a study of cytomegalovirus exposure and HLA in healthy donors. Study-wide background: Prior work identified 120 million or so unique TCR beta sequences in roughly 180 million T cells.

For this clone: Its matching antigen is unknown.

Every donor was a healthy person donating bone marrow. Study-wide findings and caveats: Specificity for CMV antigens was confirmed in vitro for a few of the CMV-associated chains.

Germline CDR1 and CDR2: LGHNT and FRNRAP. V lost 1 base and J lost 1, with 7 bases in between. CDR3 length: 14 amino acids. Researchers ran the PCR with 60 Vbeta and 13 Jbeta primers. The repertoire was sequenced with immunoSEQ multiplex PCR; TCRdb's copy has only in-frame clones and lacks some. The sample records roughly 150,000 clones, around 73% being singletons. Sequenced sample: PBMCs. This TCR was recovered from a woman aged 18-30 years in good health and CMV-seronegative. The chain joins TRBV12-5 to TRBJ1-1; the D gene is possibly TRBD1 (5 bases). CDR3 coding DNA: TGTGCTAGTGGTTTGGGGGGCCGGAACACTGAAGCTTTCTTT. Amino acid sequence: CASGLGGRNTEAFF.